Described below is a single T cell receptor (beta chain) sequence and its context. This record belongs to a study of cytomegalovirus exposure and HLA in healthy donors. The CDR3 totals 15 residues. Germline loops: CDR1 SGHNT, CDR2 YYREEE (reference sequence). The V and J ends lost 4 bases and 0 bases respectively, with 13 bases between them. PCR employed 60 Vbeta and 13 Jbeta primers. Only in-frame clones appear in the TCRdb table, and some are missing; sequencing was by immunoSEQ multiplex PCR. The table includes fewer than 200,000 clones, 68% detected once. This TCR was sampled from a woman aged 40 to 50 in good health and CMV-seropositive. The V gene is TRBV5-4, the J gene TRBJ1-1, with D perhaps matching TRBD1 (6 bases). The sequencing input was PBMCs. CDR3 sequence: CASSTKDSLNTEAFF. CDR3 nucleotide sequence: TGTGCCAGCAGCACCAAGGACAGTCTGAACACTGAAGCTTTCTTT. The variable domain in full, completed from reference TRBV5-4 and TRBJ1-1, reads ETGVTQSPTHLIKTRGQQVTLRCSSQSGHNTVSWYQQALGQGPQFIFQYYREEENGRGNFPPRFSGLQFPNYSSELNVNALELDDSALYLCASSTKDSLNTEAFFGQGTRLTVV.